Listed below are T cell receptor beta chains from one sample, sequenced in a study of long-term antiretroviral therapy in people with HIV. Using immunoSEQ multiplex PCR, the repertoire was profiled, and TCRdb retains in-frame clones only, with some absent. Seen here are around 9,700 clones, 70% to 75% observed once, and the top ten hold 20%. The sample here was unsorted PBMCs, taken 1.8 years before starting antiretroviral therapy. These receptors were collected from a man aged 35 to 55 with HIV. Each CDR3 is given with its conserved first and last residue. The D gene is left open where the match is weak. Not all rows give a size; the values are once, few, many and, for expanded clones, a class.

13,TRBV30,NA,NA,TRBJ2-1,CAWSVRVANEQFF,TGTGCCTGGAGTGTCCGGGTCGCCAATGAGCAGTTCTTC
14,TRBV19,NA,NA,TRBJ1-2,CASSRDTTNYGYTF,TGTGCCAGTAGCAGGGACACTACTAACTATGGCTACACCTTC
13,TRBV6-5,NA,TRBD1,TRBJ2-3,CASRQGASDTQYF,TGTGCCAGCCGACAGGGGGCTTCAGATACGCAGTATTTT
17,TRBV23-1,NA,TRBD1,TRBJ2-3,CASSHPRQGHSTDTQYF,TGCGCCAGCAGTCATCCCCGACAGGGGCATTCCACAGATACGCAGTATTTT
14,TRBV9,NA,TRBD2,TRBJ2-3,CASTPGRGTDTQYF,TGTGCCAGCACTCCGGGGAGGGGCACAGATACGCAGTATTTT
14,TRBV18,NA,TRBD1,TRBJ1-4,CASSPGTGGEKLFF,TGTGCCAGCTCACCAGGCACAGGGGGTGAAAAACTGTTTTTT
13,TRBV5-1,NA,NA,TRBJ1-1,CASSLQTNTEAFF,TGCGCCAGCAGCCTACAAACGAACACTGAAGCTTTCTTT
15,TRBV5-4,NA,TRBD2,TRBJ2-1,CASSLGGSSYNEQFF,TGTGCCAGCAGCTTAGGCGGGAGCTCCTACAATGAGCAGTTCTTC
17,TRBV9,NA,TRBD2,TRBJ2-1,CASSVGTSPSSYNEQFF,TGTGCCAGCAGCGTGGGGACTAGCCCTAGCTCCTACAATGAGCAGTTCTTC
16,TRBV18,NA,NA,TRBJ1-3,CASSPLSGASGNTIYF,TGTGCCAGCTCACCGTTGTCAGGGGCTTCTGGAAACACCATATATTTT
14,TRBV19,NA,NA,TRBJ2-5,CASSATGLQETQYF,TGTGCCAGTAGTGCGACAGGACTTCAAGAGACCCAGTACTTC
16,TRBV18,NA,TRBD1,TRBJ2-7,CASSPFSGTGQTEQYF,TGTGCCAGCTCACCATTCTCCGGGACAGGGCAGACCGAGCAGTACTTC
15,TRBV11-2,NA,NA,TRBJ2-5,CASSLVRGSGETQYF,TGTGCCAGCAGCCTAGTACGGGGCTCGGGGGAGACCCAGTACTTC
15,TRBV9,few,NA,TRBJ1-5,CASSSGTDSNQPQHF,TGTGCCAGCAGCTCCGGAACAGATAGCAATCAGCCCCAGCATTTT
12,TRBV5-8,NA,NA,TRBJ1-4,CASSQTGEKLFF,TGTGCCAGCAGCCAGACCGGTGAAAAACTGTTTTTT
16,TRBV5-1,NA,TRBD1,TRBJ1-6,CASSLASGTGASPLHF,TGCGCCAGCAGCTTGGCATCCGGGACAGGGGCCTCACCCCTCCACTTT
17,TRBV7-2,few,NA,TRBJ1-3,CASSLGADFYSGNTIYF,TGTGCCAGCAGCTTAGGGGCCGACTTCTACTCTGGAAACACCATATATTTT
14,TRBV4-1,NA,TRBD1,TRBJ1-2,CASSQLGTVLGYTF,TGCGCCAGCAGCCAACTTGGGACAGTTCTTGGCTACACCTTC
12,TRBV5-4,NA,NA,TRBJ1-2,CASSPDAYGYTF,TGTGCCAGCAGCCCGGACGCCTATGGCTACACCTTC
11,TRBV7-6,NA,NA,TRBJ2-2,CASLFGGELFF,TGTGCCAGCCTTTTCGGGGGGGAGCTGTTTTTT
14,TRBV9,NA,NA,TRBJ1-1,CASSVSVSNTEAFF,TGTGCCAGCAGCGTGTCAGTGTCGAACACTGAAGCTTTCTTT
14,TRBV6-1,NA,TRBD1,TRBJ1-5,CASTLDRGNQPQHF,TGTGCCAGCACACTAGACAGGGGCAATCAGCCCCAGCATTTT
15,TRBV19,NA,TRBD1,TRBJ2-7,CASSFSGTGSNEQYF,TGTGCCAGTAGCTTCTCCGGGACAGGGAGCAACGAGCAGTACTTC
12,TRBV13,NA,TRBD1,TRBJ1-1,CASKGAFTEAFF,TGTGCCAGCAAGGGGGCGTTCACTGAAGCTTTCTTT
18,TRBV5-5,NA,TRBD1,TRBJ1-2,CASSTLGTGVPYNYGYTF,TGTGCCAGCAGCACTCTAGGGACAGGGGTTCCCTATAACTATGGCTACACCTTC
14,TRBV19,NA,TRBD1,TRBJ1-2,CASRTPDRAYGYTF,TGTGCCAGCCGAACCCCGGACAGGGCCTATGGCTACACCTTC
17,TRBV30,NA,TRBD1,TRBJ2-6,CAWSVRQGARYPNVLTF,TGTGCCTGGAGTGTGCGTCAGGGGGCGCGGTACCCCAACGTCCTGACTTTC
14,TRBV5-4,once,NA,TRBJ1-3,CASSLGHSGNTIYF,TGTGCCAGCAGCTTGGGACACTCTGGAAACACCATATATTTT
14,TRBV30,NA,TRBD1,TRBJ1-5,CAWRDRDGNQPQHF,TGTGCCTGGCGGGACAGGGATGGCAATCAGCCCCAGCATTTT
15,TRBV4-2,NA,NA,TRBJ1-4,CASSQEPQGYPKLFF,TGTGCCAGCAGCCAAGAGCCCCAGGGCTACCCTAAACTGTTTTTT
16,TRBV5-6,once,NA,TRBJ2-7,CASSLYRTVRTYEQYF,TGTGCCAGCAGCTTGTACCGGACAGTCAGAACCTACGAGCAGTACTTC
12,TRBV7-8,NA,NA,TRBJ2-7,CASSFGEAEQYF,TGTGCCAGCAGCTTCGGAGAGGCTGAGCAGTACTTC
16,TRBV25-1,NA,TRBD1,TRBJ1-4,CASSEGQGGTNEKLFF,TGTGCCAGCAGTGAGGGACAGGGGGGAACTAATGAAAAACTGTTTTTT
14,TRBV10-3,NA,NA,TRBJ1-5,CAISEGYSNQPQHF,TGTGCCATCAGTGAGGGATATAGCAATCAGCCCCAGCATTTT
13,TRBV5-1,NA,NA,TRBJ1-2,CASSSAPGTGYTF,TGCGCCAGCAGCTCAGCCCCAGGGACGGGCTACACCTTC
13,TRBV5-4,NA,NA,TRBJ2-5,CASSLGPTETQYF,TGTGCCAGCAGCCTCGGGCCGACGGAGACCCAGTACTTC
13,TRBV18,NA,NA,TRBJ1-1,CASSPNGGDEAFF,TGTGCCAGCTCACCAAACGGGGGTGACGAAGCTTTCTTT
14,TRBV7-8,few,TRBD1,TRBJ2-7,CASISRQGPYEQYF,TGTGCCAGCATCTCGCGACAGGGACCCTACGAGCAGTACTTC
14,TRBV11-2,NA,NA,TRBJ1-1,CASSLIAGNTEAFF,TGTGCCAGCAGCTTAATAGCAGGAAACACTGAAGCTTTCTTT
13,TRBV5-5,NA,NA,TRBJ1-1,CASSLVGKTEAFF,TGTGCCAGCAGCTTGGTGGGGAAGACTGAAGCTTTCTTT
13,TRBV6-1,NA,NA,TRBJ2-5,CAGGWGPWETQYF,TGTGCCGGGGGATGGGGGCCTTGGGAGACCCAGTACTTC
14,TRBV5-1,few,TRBD2,TRBJ2-7,CASSSNSGGEEQYF,TGCGCCAGCAGCTCAAATAGCGGGGGTGAGGAGCAGTACTTC
14,TRBV7-9,hyperexpanded,NA,TRBJ1-4,CASRGQGGNEKLFF,TGTGCCAGCAGGGGGCAGGGCGGTAATGAAAAACTGTTTTTT
14,TRBV19,NA,NA,TRBJ1-1,CASSMGVLGTEAFF,TGTGCCAGTAGTATGGGAGTTTTGGGCACTGAAGCTTTCTTT
16,TRBV5-8,NA,TRBD1,TRBJ2-2,CASSYQGARVAGELFF,TGTGCCAGCAGCTACCAGGGGGCCCGGGTGGCCGGGGAGCTGTTTTTT
16,TRBV7-2,NA,TRBD1,TRBJ2-4,CASSSRQGRAKNIQYF,TGTGCCAGCAGCTCACGACAGGGCAGGGCCAAAAACATTCAGTACTTC
18,TRBV4-1,NA,TRBD2,TRBJ2-5,CASSPLGGSAGTQETQYF,TGCGCCAGCAGCCCCCTCGGGGGGAGCGCGGGGACCCAAGAGACCCAGTACTTC
13,TRBV15,once,NA,TRBJ1-1,CATSSSVRSEAFF,TGTGCCACCAGCTCAAGCGTTCGGTCTGAAGCTTTCTTT
16,TRBV18,NA,NA,TRBJ1-2,CASSRDLGLAVNGYTF,TGTGCCAGCTCACGAGACCTAGGACTGGCGGTTAATGGCTACACCTTC
13,TRBV27,medium-sized,NA,TRBJ1-1,CASSWGGNTEAFF,TGTGCCAGCAGTTGGGGAGGGAACACTGAAGCTTTCTTT
14,TRBV9,NA,NA,TRBJ2-5,CASSPHQDQETQYF,TGTGCCAGCAGCCCCCATCAGGATCAAGAGACCCAGTACTTC
17,TRBV7-9,medium-sized,NA,TRBJ1-2,CASSLDDGTGRVYGYTF,TGTGCCAGCAGCTTAGACGATGGAACAGGGCGAGTCTATGGCTACACCTTC
17,TRBV7-9,NA,TRBD1,TRBJ2-6,CASSLGQGNSGANVLTF,TGTGCCAGCAGCTTAGGACAGGGCAACTCTGGGGCCAACGTCCTGACTTTC